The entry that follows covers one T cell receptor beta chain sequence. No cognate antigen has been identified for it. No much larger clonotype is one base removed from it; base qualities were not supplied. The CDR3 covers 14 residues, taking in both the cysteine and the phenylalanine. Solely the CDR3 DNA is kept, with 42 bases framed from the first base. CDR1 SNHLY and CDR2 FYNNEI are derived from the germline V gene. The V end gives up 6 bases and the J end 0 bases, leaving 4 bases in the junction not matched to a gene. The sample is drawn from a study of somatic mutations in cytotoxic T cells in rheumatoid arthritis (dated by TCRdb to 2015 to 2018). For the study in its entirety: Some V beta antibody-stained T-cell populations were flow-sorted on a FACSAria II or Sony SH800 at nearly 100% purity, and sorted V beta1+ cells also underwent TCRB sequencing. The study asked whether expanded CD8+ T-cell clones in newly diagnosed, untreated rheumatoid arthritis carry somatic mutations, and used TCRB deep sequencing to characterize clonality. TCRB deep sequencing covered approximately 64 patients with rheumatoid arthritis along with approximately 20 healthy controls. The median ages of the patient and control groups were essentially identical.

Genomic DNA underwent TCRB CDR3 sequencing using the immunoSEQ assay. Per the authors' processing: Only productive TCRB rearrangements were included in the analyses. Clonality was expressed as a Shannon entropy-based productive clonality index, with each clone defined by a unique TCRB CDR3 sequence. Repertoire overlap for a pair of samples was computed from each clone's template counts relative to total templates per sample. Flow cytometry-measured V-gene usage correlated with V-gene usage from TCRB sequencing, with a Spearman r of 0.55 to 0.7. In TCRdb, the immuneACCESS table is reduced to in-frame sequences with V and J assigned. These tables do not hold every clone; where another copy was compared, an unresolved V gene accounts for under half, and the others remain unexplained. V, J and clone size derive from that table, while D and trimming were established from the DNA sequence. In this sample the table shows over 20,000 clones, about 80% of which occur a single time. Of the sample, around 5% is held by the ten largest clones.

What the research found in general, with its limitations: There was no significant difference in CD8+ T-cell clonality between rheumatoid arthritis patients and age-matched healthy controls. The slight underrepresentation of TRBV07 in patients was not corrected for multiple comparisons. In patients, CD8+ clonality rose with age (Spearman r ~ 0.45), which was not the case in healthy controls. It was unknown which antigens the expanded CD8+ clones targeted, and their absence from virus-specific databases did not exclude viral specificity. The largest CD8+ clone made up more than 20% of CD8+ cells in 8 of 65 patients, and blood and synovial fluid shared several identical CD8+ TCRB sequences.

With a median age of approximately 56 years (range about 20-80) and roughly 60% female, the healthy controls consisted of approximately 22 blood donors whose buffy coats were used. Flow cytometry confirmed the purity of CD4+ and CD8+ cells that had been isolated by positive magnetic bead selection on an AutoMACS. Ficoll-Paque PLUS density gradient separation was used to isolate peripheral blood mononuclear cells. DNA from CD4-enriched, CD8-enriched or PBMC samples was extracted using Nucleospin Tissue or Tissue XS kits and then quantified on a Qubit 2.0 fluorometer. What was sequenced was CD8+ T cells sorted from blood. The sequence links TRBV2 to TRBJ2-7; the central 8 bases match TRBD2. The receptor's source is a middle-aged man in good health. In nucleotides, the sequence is TGTGCCAGCAGGACTAGCGCGCGCTCCTACGAGCAGTACTTC. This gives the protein CASRTSARSYEQYF.